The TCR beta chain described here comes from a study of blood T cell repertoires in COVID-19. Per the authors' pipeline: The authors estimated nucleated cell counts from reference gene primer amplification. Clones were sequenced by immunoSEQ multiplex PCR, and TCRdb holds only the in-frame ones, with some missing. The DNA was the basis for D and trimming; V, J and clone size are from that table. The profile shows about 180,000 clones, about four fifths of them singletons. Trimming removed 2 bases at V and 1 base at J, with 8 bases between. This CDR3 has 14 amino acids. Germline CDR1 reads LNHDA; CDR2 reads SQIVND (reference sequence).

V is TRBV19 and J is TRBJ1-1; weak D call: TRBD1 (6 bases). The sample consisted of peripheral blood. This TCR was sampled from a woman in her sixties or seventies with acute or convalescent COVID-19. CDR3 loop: CASSITGRNTEAFF. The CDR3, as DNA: TGTGCCAGTAGTATAACAGGGAGGAACACTGAAGCTTTCTTT.